This is a list of T cell receptor beta chains from one sample in a study of blood T cell repertoires in COVID-19. Sequenced by immunoSEQ multiplex PCR; TCRdb stores in-frame clones only, minus some. Seen here are 70,000 to 90,000 clones, roughly 82% observed once, and the top ten hold roughly 10%. Sequenced: peripheral blood. All receptors derive from a human donor in a cohort sampled during active COVID-19. Both conserved end residues are part of each CDR3. The D gene is left open where the match is weak. Some rows have no size entry. The others give once, few or many, or a class for an expanded clone.

cdr3_nt: TGCAGTGCTAGTTGGGGACAAGTCAATCAGCCCCAGCATTTT
cdr3_aa: CSASWGQVNQPQHF
clone_size: .
d_call: .
j_call: TRBJ1-5
v_call: TRBV20-1
cdr3_length: 14

cdr3_nt: TGTGCCAGCTCACTGACAGGGGGCCCAGGCTACGAGCAGTACTTC
cdr3_aa: CASSLTGGPGYEQYF
clone_size: .
d_call: TRBD1
j_call: TRBJ2-7
v_call: TRBV18
cdr3_length: 15

cdr3_nt: TGTGCCAGCAGTTTACCCCAACAGGGTAGCATGAATACGCAGTATTTT
cdr3_aa: CASSLPQQGSMNTQYF
clone_size: .
d_call: .
j_call: TRBJ2-3
v_call: TRBV28
cdr3_length: 16

cdr3_nt: TGTGCCAGCAGTTTTGGTCCGGAGTACGAGCAGTACTTC
cdr3_aa: CASSFGPEYEQYF
clone_size: .
d_call: .
j_call: TRBJ2-7
v_call: TRBV12-3/TRBV12-4
cdr3_length: 13

cdr3_nt: TGTGCCAGCAGTGCGAGGGGGCTGAAAGGCAATCAGCCCCAGCATTTT
cdr3_aa: CASSARGLKGNQPQHF
clone_size: few
d_call: TRBD1
j_call: TRBJ1-5
v_call: TRBV2
cdr3_length: 16

cdr3_nt: TGCGCCAGCAGTCTAAGGACTGCCCTCCCTGACGCGGGAAACACCATATATTTT
cdr3_aa: CASSLRTALPDAGNTIYF
clone_size: .
d_call: .
j_call: TRBJ1-3
v_call: TRBV4-1
cdr3_length: 18

cdr3_nt: TGTGCCACCAGTGATTTGCAGGGTTACAATGAGCAGTTCTTC
cdr3_aa: CATSDLQGYNEQFF
clone_size: .
d_call: .
j_call: TRBJ2-1
v_call: TRBV24-1
cdr3_length: 14

cdr3_nt: TGTGCCAGCAGGGACAGGGGCTACGAGCAGTACTTC
cdr3_aa: CASRDRGYEQYF
clone_size: once
d_call: TRBD1
j_call: TRBJ2-7
v_call: TRBV6-5
cdr3_length: 12

cdr3_nt: TGTGCCACCAGTGCCTCAGGAGGGACTCCCCCTGATAGCGGGAGGGCCTCCCGCACAGATACGCAGTATTTT
cdr3_aa: CATSASGGTPPDSGRASRTDTQYF
clone_size: .
d_call: TRBD2
j_call: TRBJ2-3
v_call: TRBV24-1
cdr3_length: 24

cdr3_nt: TGTGCCAGCAGACCATCGACAGGGAGGACTGAAGCTTTCTTT
cdr3_aa: CASRPSTGRTEAFF
clone_size: .
d_call: TRBD1
j_call: TRBJ1-1
v_call: TRBV6-5
cdr3_length: 14

cdr3_nt: TGTGCCAGCAGCCAGACCCCTCTCCGGGGCCGGGAGGAAAAACTGTTTTTT
cdr3_aa: CASSQTPLRGREEKLFF
clone_size: .
d_call: .
j_call: TRBJ1-4
v_call: TRBV3-1/TRBV3-2
cdr3_length: 17

cdr3_nt: TGTGCCAGCAGCGACCGGGACTCCATCACCGGGGAGCTGTTTTTT
cdr3_aa: CASSDRDSITGELFF
clone_size: once
d_call: .
j_call: TRBJ2-2
v_call: TRBV7-8
cdr3_length: 15

cdr3_nt: TGCGCCAGCAGTTCCACCCCCTACATGGGACAACTCTATGGCTACACCTTC
cdr3_aa: CASSSTPYMGQLYGYTF
clone_size: .
d_call: .
j_call: TRBJ1-2
v_call: TRBV5-1
cdr3_length: 17

cdr3_nt: TGTGCCAGCAGTGAAAAGTCAGGGGCCGTTGAAGCTTTCTTT
cdr3_aa: CASSEKSGAVEAFF
clone_size: .
d_call: .
j_call: TRBJ1-1
v_call: TRBV6-1
cdr3_length: 14

cdr3_nt: TGTGCCAGCAGTTCCGCCGGGACAGGGCATGAAAAACTGTTTTTT
cdr3_aa: CASSSAGTGHEKLFF
clone_size: .
d_call: TRBD1
j_call: TRBJ1-4
v_call: TRBV28
cdr3_length: 15

cdr3_nt: TGTGCCAGTAGTATAGGTCCAGGGGGCGTCTATGGCTACACCTTC
cdr3_aa: CASSIGPGGVYGYTF
clone_size: .
d_call: TRBD1
j_call: TRBJ1-2
v_call: TRBV19
cdr3_length: 15

cdr3_nt: TGCGCCAGCAGCCAAGAAGGGACAGGGGACCTGGGGCAGCCCCAGCATTTT
cdr3_aa: CASSQEGTGDLGQPQHF
clone_size: .
d_call: TRBD1
j_call: TRBJ1-5
v_call: TRBV4-1
cdr3_length: 17

cdr3_nt: TGTGCCAGTAGTATCGGGACTAGCGGGAGTGTGTATGAGCAGTTCTTC
cdr3_aa: CASSIGTSGSVYEQFF
clone_size: .
d_call: TRBD2
j_call: TRBJ2-1
v_call: TRBV19
cdr3_length: 16

cdr3_nt: TGTGCCAGCAGCTTGGCGGGGCGGGGGAACACCGGGGAGCTGTTTTTT
cdr3_aa: CASSLAGRGNTGELFF
clone_size: .
d_call: .
j_call: TRBJ2-2
v_call: TRBV5-4
cdr3_length: 16

cdr3_nt: TGTGCCAGCAGCCGGACAGGAAACACCGGGGAGCTGTTTTTT
cdr3_aa: CASSRTGNTGELFF
clone_size: .
d_call: TRBD1
j_call: TRBJ2-2
v_call: TRBV5-4
cdr3_length: 14

cdr3_nt: TGTGCCAGCAGCTTGGGTGTTGCGGGACCTTACAATGAGCAGTTCTTC
cdr3_aa: CASSLGVAGPYNEQFF
clone_size: .
d_call: .
j_call: TRBJ2-1
v_call: TRBV5-8
cdr3_length: 16

cdr3_nt: TGTGCCAGCAGCCAAGGAGGGGGGGAGGATGAGCAGTTCTTC
cdr3_aa: CASSQGGGEDEQFF
clone_size: .
d_call: .
j_call: TRBJ2-1
v_call: TRBV3-1/TRBV3-2
cdr3_length: 14

cdr3_nt: TGCGCCAGCAGCCCCCTTGGACAGAATCAGCCCCAGCATTTT
cdr3_aa: CASSPLGQNQPQHF
clone_size: .
d_call: .
j_call: TRBJ1-5
v_call: TRBV5-1
cdr3_length: 14

cdr3_nt: TGTGCCAGCTCACCAGGACAGGGGGCGGGTGAGCAGTACTTC
cdr3_aa: CASSPGQGAGEQYF
clone_size: .
d_call: TRBD1
j_call: TRBJ2-7
v_call: TRBV18
cdr3_length: 14

cdr3_nt: TGTGCCAGTAGCCCTGCTCGGGGAGTAGCCCTTAGCACAGATACGCAGTATTTT
cdr3_aa: CASSPARGVALSTDTQYF
clone_size: once
d_call: .
j_call: TRBJ2-3
v_call: TRBV19
cdr3_length: 18

cdr3_nt: TGTGCCAGCAGCTTAAGAGGTAGTGGGGGCCACTACGAGCAGTACTTC
cdr3_aa: CASSLRGSGGHYEQYF
clone_size: .
d_call: .
j_call: TRBJ2-7
v_call: TRBV11-2
cdr3_length: 16

cdr3_nt: TGTGCCAGCTCACCAAAGGGCACTAGCGGAGCTAGCACAGATACGCAGTATTTT
cdr3_aa: CASSPKGTSGASTDTQYF
clone_size: .
d_call: TRBD2
j_call: TRBJ2-3
v_call: TRBV18
cdr3_length: 18

cdr3_nt: TGTGCCAGCAGCCCCGGATCCCAGGGGGACACCGGGGAGCTGTTTTTT
cdr3_aa: CASSPGSQGDTGELFF
clone_size: .
d_call: TRBD1
j_call: TRBJ2-2
v_call: TRBV5-6
cdr3_length: 16

cdr3_nt: TGTGCCAGCAGTGATGCAGGGGGCGGAGATACGCAGTATTTT
cdr3_aa: CASSDAGGGDTQYF
clone_size: .
d_call: TRBD1
j_call: TRBJ2-3
v_call: TRBV6-1
cdr3_length: 14

cdr3_nt: TGTGCCACCAGTGCTGGCGGGAGGGCCGACGAGCAGTACTTC
cdr3_aa: CATSAGGRADEQYF
clone_size: .
d_call: TRBD2
j_call: TRBJ2-7
v_call: TRBV24-1
cdr3_length: 14

cdr3_nt: TGCGCCAGCAGCTTGGGGGGACAGGCCGGCCAAGAGACCCAGTACTTC
cdr3_aa: CASSLGGQAGQETQYF
clone_size: .
d_call: TRBD1
j_call: TRBJ2-5
v_call: TRBV5-1
cdr3_length: 16

cdr3_nt: TGTGCCAGCAGAGAGGACAGGGTGGGCACCGGGGAGCTGTTTTTT
cdr3_aa: CASREDRVGTGELFF
clone_size: .
d_call: TRBD1
j_call: TRBJ2-2
v_call: TRBV2
cdr3_length: 15

cdr3_nt: TGTGCCAGCCAAGAGTTATTGGACAGTCGTGGCTACACCTTC
cdr3_aa: CASQELLDSRGYTF
clone_size: .
d_call: .
j_call: TRBJ1-2
v_call: TRBV6-5
cdr3_length: 14

cdr3_nt: TGTGGATCTAGCGGGGGGGCCTTCAACACCGGGGAGCTGTTTTTT
cdr3_aa: CGSSGGAFNTGELFF
clone_size: few
d_call: TRBD2
j_call: TRBJ2-2
v_call: TRBV30
cdr3_length: 15

cdr3_nt: TGTGCCAGCAGCTCGGTGTCCGGGTTCGAGCAGTACTTC
cdr3_aa: CASSSVSGFEQYF
clone_size: once
d_call: .
j_call: TRBJ2-7
v_call: TRBV5-6
cdr3_length: 13

cdr3_nt: TGCGCCAGCAGCCTGGGCGGGAATAGTGAAAAACTGTTTTTT
cdr3_aa: CASSLGGNSEKLFF
clone_size: .
d_call: .
j_call: TRBJ1-4
v_call: TRBV5-1
cdr3_length: 14

cdr3_nt: TGTGCCAGCTCACCACCGAGTAATGATGCCCAGTACTTC
cdr3_aa: CASSPPSNDAQYF
clone_size: .
d_call: .
j_call: TRBJ2-5
v_call: TRBV18
cdr3_length: 13

cdr3_nt: TGTGCCAGCAGCGCAGGGAACGTCCGCAATCAGCCCCAGCATTTT
cdr3_aa: CASSAGNVRNQPQHF
clone_size: .
d_call: .
j_call: TRBJ1-5
v_call: TRBV6-5
cdr3_length: 15

cdr3_nt: TGTGCCAGCAGCGCCGGGACAGGGTATGGCTACACCTTC
cdr3_aa: CASSAGTGYGYTF
clone_size: .
d_call: TRBD1
j_call: TRBJ1-2
v_call: TRBV9
cdr3_length: 13

cdr3_nt: TGTGCCAGCAGCTTACTTAGCGGGGGGGCGCTGTTCTTC
cdr3_aa: CASSLLSGGALFF
clone_size: .
d_call: TRBD2
j_call: TRBJ2-1
v_call: TRBV7-2
cdr3_length: 13

cdr3_nt: TGCGCCAGCAGCCCAGGGGGGTTCCTGTATTTT
cdr3_aa: CASSPGGFLYF
clone_size: .
d_call: .
j_call: TRBJ2-3
v_call: TRBV4-1
cdr3_length: 11

cdr3_nt: TGCGCCAGCAGCCGCGGGGTTGTAACTGGAGTAAACACTGAAGCTTTCTTT
cdr3_aa: CASSRGVVTGVNTEAFF
clone_size: .
d_call: .
j_call: TRBJ1-1
v_call: TRBV5-1
cdr3_length: 17

cdr3_nt: TGCGCCAGCAGCTTGGTCTCTAGCGGGGACCGTATCTTC
cdr3_aa: CASSLVSSGDRIF
clone_size: .
d_call: TRBD2
j_call: TRBJ2-1
v_call: TRBV5-1
cdr3_length: 13

cdr3_nt: TGCGCCAGCGCTGAGAATAGCGGGAGTGCCGGGGAGCTGTTTTTT
cdr3_aa: CASAENSGSAGELFF
clone_size: .
d_call: TRBD2
j_call: TRBJ2-2
v_call: TRBV5-1
cdr3_length: 15

cdr3_nt: TGTGCCACCAGCAGAGATTACCGGCGGGAGGGCCAGCAGTACTTC
cdr3_aa: CATSRDYRREGQQYF
clone_size: .
d_call: TRBD2
j_call: TRBJ2-7
v_call: TRBV15
cdr3_length: 15

cdr3_nt: TGTGCCAGCAGCTTGGCCTCTGACAGGAGGAATCAGCCCCAGCATTTT
cdr3_aa: CASSLASDRRNQPQHF
clone_size: .
d_call: .
j_call: TRBJ1-5
v_call: TRBV5-8
cdr3_length: 16

cdr3_nt: TGTGCCAGCAGTGACTCATGGGGCTACTATGGCTACACCTTC
cdr3_aa: CASSDSWGYYGYTF
clone_size: .
d_call: .
j_call: TRBJ1-2
v_call: TRBV6-4
cdr3_length: 14

cdr3_nt: TGCGCCAGCAGCACCGGACTAGCGGGGGGGCGAGAGACCCAGTACTTC
cdr3_aa: CASSTGLAGGRETQYF
clone_size: .
d_call: TRBD2
j_call: TRBJ2-5
v_call: TRBV5-1
cdr3_length: 16

cdr3_nt: TGCGCCAGCAGCCCCAGCGTACCGGCCTTCGAGCAGTACTTC
cdr3_aa: CASSPSVPAFEQYF
clone_size: .
d_call: .
j_call: TRBJ2-7
v_call: TRBV5-1
cdr3_length: 14

cdr3_nt: TGTGCCAGCAGTTCCGGACAGACAGGTGAAGCTTTCTTT
cdr3_aa: CASSSGQTGEAFF
clone_size: .
d_call: .
j_call: TRBJ1-1
v_call: TRBV6-5
cdr3_length: 13

cdr3_nt: TGTGCCAGCAGCCAGGTCGGATTGGGCGAGCAGTACTTC
cdr3_aa: CASSQVGLGEQYF
clone_size: .
d_call: .
j_call: TRBJ2-7
v_call: TRBV2
cdr3_length: 13